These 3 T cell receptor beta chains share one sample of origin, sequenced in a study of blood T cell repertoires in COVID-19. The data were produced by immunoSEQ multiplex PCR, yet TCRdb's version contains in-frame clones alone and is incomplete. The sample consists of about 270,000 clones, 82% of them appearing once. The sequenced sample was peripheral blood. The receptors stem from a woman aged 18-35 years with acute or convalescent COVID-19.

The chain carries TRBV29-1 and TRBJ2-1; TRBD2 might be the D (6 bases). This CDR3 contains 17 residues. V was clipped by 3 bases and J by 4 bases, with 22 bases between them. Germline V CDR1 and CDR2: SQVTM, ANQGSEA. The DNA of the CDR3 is TGCAGCGTTGACCCTGAACCTCTAGCGTCAATATACAATGAGCAGTTCTTC. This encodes CSVDPEPLASIYNEQFF.

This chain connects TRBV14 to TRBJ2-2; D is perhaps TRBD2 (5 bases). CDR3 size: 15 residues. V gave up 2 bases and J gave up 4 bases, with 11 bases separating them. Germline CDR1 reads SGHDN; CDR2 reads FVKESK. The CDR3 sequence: CASSQLVGGTGELFF. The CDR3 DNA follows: TGTGCCAGCAGCCAACTCGTCGGAGGCACCGGGGAGCTGTTTTTT.

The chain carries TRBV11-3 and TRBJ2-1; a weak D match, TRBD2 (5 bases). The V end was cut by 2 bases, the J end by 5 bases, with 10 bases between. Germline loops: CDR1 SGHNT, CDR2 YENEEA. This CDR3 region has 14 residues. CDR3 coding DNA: TGTGCCAGCAGCTTAAGTAGCGCCCACAATGAGCAGTTCTTC. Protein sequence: CASSLSSAHNEQFF.